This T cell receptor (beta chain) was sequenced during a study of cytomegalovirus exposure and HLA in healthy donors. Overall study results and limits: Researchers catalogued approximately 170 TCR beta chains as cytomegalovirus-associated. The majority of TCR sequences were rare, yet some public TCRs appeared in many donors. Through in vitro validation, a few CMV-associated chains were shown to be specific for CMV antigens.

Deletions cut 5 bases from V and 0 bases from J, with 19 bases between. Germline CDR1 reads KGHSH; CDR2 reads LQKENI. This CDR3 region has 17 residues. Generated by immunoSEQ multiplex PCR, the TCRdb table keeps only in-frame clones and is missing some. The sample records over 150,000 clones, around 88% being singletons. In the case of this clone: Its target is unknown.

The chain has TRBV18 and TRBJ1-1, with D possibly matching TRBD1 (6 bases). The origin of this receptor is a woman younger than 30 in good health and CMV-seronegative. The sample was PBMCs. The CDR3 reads CASSSTTGIGMNTEAFF. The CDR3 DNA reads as TGTGCCAGCTCATCCACAACAGGGATTGGAATGAACACTGAAGCTTTCTTT.